The 29 T cell receptor beta chains presented below share a single source sample, sequenced in a study of regulatory T cells in long-lasting Graves disease. Investigators prepared the TCR beta libraries by applying iRepertoire HTBI primers and Arm-PCR of CDR3 regions. Via MiXCR, TCRdb re-called the multiplex PCR reads, giving one row per CDR3 protein. The data contain about 530,000 distinct CDR3 sequences, about 16% of them singletons. Time point defined: newly diagnosed GD, antithyroid drugs for less than 3 months. Researchers made the TCR library from RNA that was extracted from PBMCs. The same specimen was also included in a second study, on T cells in Graves' hyperthyroidism and ophthalmopathy.

The sample here was peripheral blood mononuclear cells (PBMCs), taken at new diagnosis, from a patient treated with antithyroid drugs. Receptors originate from a woman aged 35-65 years with Graves disease.

The chain recombines TRBV10-3 with TRBJ2-6; D is ambiguous. The CDR3 is made up of 13 amino acids. Trimming took off 6 bases at V and 3 bases at J, with 6 bases between the two ends. Germline values: CDR1 ENHRY, CDR2 SYGVKD. In nucleotides, the CDR3 is TGTGCCATCAGGTTTAATGGGGCCAACGTCCTGACTTTC. Residues: CAIRFNGANVLTF.

This rearrangement joins TRBV20-1 to TRBJ1-4; the D gene is possibly TRBD1 (5 bases). Between the trimmed V and J ends, which lost 1 base and 1 base, there was a span of 7 bases. The germline V gene has CDR1 DFQATT and CDR2 SNEGSKA (reference sequence). The length of the CDR3 is 14 residues. The CDR3 nucleotides read TGCAGTGCTAGAGGCGGACAAACTAATGAAAAACTGTTTTTT. This translates into CSARGGQTNEKLFF.

The rearrangement links TRBV3-1 to TRBJ1-1, with D possibly matching TRBD1 (6 bases). From germline, CDR1 is LGHDT and CDR2 YNNKEL (reference sequence). This CDR3 region has 20 residues. V lost 4 bases and J 1 base, leaving 28 bases between the germline ends. CDR3 sequence: CASSPKTPFRDIRRNTEAFF. In DNA, the CDR3 is TGTGCCAGCAGCCCTAAGACCCCCTTCCGGGACATAAGGCGGAACACTGAAGCTTTCTTT.

This clonotype was picked up many times. The chain joins TRBV12-3 or TRBV12-4 to TRBJ2-3; 11 bases match TRBD2. With V trimmed by 2 bases and J by 0 bases, 13 bases remained unmatched. This CDR3 comprises 20 residues. The CDR3 here is CASSLKGRASGGRSTDTQYF. The CDR3 DNA is TGTGCCAGCAGTTTAAAAGGCCGGGCTAGCGGGGGGCGAAGCACAGATACGCAGTATTTT.

This clonotype was seen ten or more times. The chain has TRBV5-6 and TRBJ1-1; D may be TRBD1 (5 bases). CDR1 is SGHDT and CDR2 is YYEEEE in the germline V gene. The CDR3 runs to 15 residues. The ends were cut back, 5 bases at V and 3 bases at J, with 17 bases in the middle. CDR3 loop: CASSQGGVQDTEAFF. Here the CDR3 DNA reads TGTGCCAGCAGTCAGGGCGGGGTGCAGGACACTGAAGCTTTCTTT.

V gene TRBV9 combines with J gene TRBJ2-7; D is ambiguous. V was cut by 0 bases and J by 2 bases, with 9 bases left in between. The CDR3 has 14 residues. CDR1 is SGDLS and CDR2 is YYNGEE in the germline V gene. CDR3 DNA sequence: TGTGCCAGCAGCGTAGGCCGCGACCCCTACGAGCAGTACTTC. This gives the protein CASSVGRDPYEQYF.

The J gene is TRBJ1-2, the V gene TRBV12-3 or TRBV12-4; TRBD1 matches at 8 bases. This CDR3 region has 14 residues. V lost 5 bases to trimming and J lost 7 bases; unmatched junction nucleotides: 9. The CDR3 here is CASSRLRTGSGYTF. The DNA of the CDR3 is TGTGCCAGCAGTCGCCTTAGGACAGGGTCTGGCTACACCTTC.

In this sample, this clonotype turned up once. This chain uses TRBV19 with TRBJ2-5, with a weak D call TRBD2 (5 bases). Per germline, CDR1 LNHDA and CDR2 SQIVND (reference sequence). CDR3 length: 14 residues. V shed 7 bases and J shed 2 bases, with 14 bases lying between them. In DNA, the CDR3 is TGTGCCAGTACCTATGGAGGCAGTCAAGAGACCCAGTACTTC. It is translated as CASTYGGSQETQYF.

This clonotype was found many times. The junction differs from germline at one of its ends, possibly a read error. V and J are TRBV5-1 and TRBJ2-7, with 7 positions matching TRBD2. Germline V lookup: CDR1 SGHRS, CDR2 YFSETQ. CDR3 length: 15 residues. The CDR3 DNA follows: TGCGCCAGCAGCTTAGGGTCTAGCGGCTCCCACGAGCAGTACTTC. Translated, it gives CASSLGSSGSHEQYF.

Ten or more counts support this clonotype. This chain joins TRBV11-2 and TRBJ1-4; no clear D gene. Trimming left V 1 base short and J 4 bases short, with 16 bases between. CDR1 SGHAT and CDR2 FQNNGV come from the germline V gene. The CDR3 extends over 17 amino acids. In nucleotides, the CDR3 is TGTGCCAGCAGCTTAGTTTCTGTCCGGACCCTTAATGAAAAACTGTTTTTT. Translation gives CASSLVSVRTLNEKLFF.

This clonotype was counted many times. CDR3: CASSDELSTDTQYF. In DNA form, the CDR3 reads TGTGCCAGCAGTGATGAACTGAGCACAGATACGCAGTATTTT. The chain employs TRBV2 and TRBJ2-3; D ambiguous. The germline CDR1 and CDR2 sequences are SNHLY and FYNNEI. CDR3 size: 14 residues. V shed 3 bases and J shed 0 bases, with 7 bases lying between them.

The chain carries TRBV28 and TRBJ1-1; D might be TRBD1 (6 bases). V dropped 8 bases and J dropped 9 bases, with 22 bases sitting between them. The CDR3 runs 14 residues. Germline V gene lookup returns CDR1 MDHEN and CDR2 SYDVKM. The CDR3 nucleotides are TGTGCCAGCTCGCAAAGGCAGGGGAAAAAACAAGCTTTCTTT. Translation gives CASSQRQGKKQAFF.

Notes on this clonotype: A much larger clone differs by one base, so this may be a read error. V and J are TRBV6-1 and TRBJ2-3; 7 positions match TRBD1. CDR1 is MNHNS, CDR2 SASEGT, per germline. The CDR3 runs 17 residues. Trimming at V came to 7 bases and at J to 7 bases, leaving 20 bases not matched to a gene. CDR3 nucleotide sequence: TGTGCCAGCATTTACCTCGGTGAGGACAGGAAGAGAAATACGCAGTATTTT. Translated: CASIYLGEDRKRNTQYF.

This clonotype was seen many times. V gene TRBV5-1 combines with J gene TRBJ1-1, with D uncertain. The CDR3 runs to 15 residues. The V gene's germline CDR1 is SGHRS and CDR2 YFSETQ. V shed 0 bases and J shed 2 bases, with 11 bases lying between them. CDR3 amino acids: CASSLEQAPNTEAFF. In nucleotides, the CDR3 is TGCGCCAGCAGCTTGGAGCAGGCCCCCAACACTGAAGCTTTCTTT.

This chain connects TRBV29-1 to TRBJ2-3, with D maybe TRBD2 (6 bases). V was clipped by 4 bases and J by 0 bases, with 8 bases between them. The CDR3 loop spans 13 amino acids. Germline V CDR1 and CDR2: SQVTM, ANQGSEA. The DNA for the CDR3 is TGCAGCGTTGTAGGAGGGAGCACAGATACGCAGTATTTT. Protein product: CSVVGGSTDTQYF.

This clonotype was recorded a few times. This chain uses TRBV9 with TRBJ2-1; no firm D call. V was trimmed by 3 bases and J by 2 bases, leaving 9 bases between them. The CDR3 is 14 residues long. CDR1 is SGDLS and CDR2 is YYNGEE in the germline V gene. The CDR3 protein is CASSGQSTYNEQFF. CDR3 DNA sequence: TGTGCCAGCAGCGGACAAAGTACCTACAATGAGCAGTTCTTC.

This clonotype was seen many times. V is TRBV30 and J is TRBJ2-2, with D possibly being TRBD1 or TRBD2 (5 bases each). The V gene lost 2 bases and the J gene lost 6 bases, with 16 bases spanning the gap. Germline V CDR1 and CDR2: GTSNPN, SVGIG (reference sequence). The CDR3 length is 15 residues. The CDR3 DNA follows: TGTGCCTGGAGTAGGAACCCGCTGGGGGCCGGGGAGCTGTTTTTT. Protein sequence: CAWSRNPLGAGELFF.

This clonotype occurred many times. This rearrangement joins TRBV12-3 or TRBV12-4 to TRBJ1-5; a possible D gene is TRBD1 (5 bases). Trimming stripped 6 bases from V and 7 bases from J, with 13 bases between. The CDR3 consists of 13 residues. The CDR3 DNA sequence: TGTGCCAGCAGCGGGGGTGCTCGACAGCCCCAGCATTTT. This gives the protein CASSGGARQPQHF.

The table lists this clonotype with a few counts. V and J are TRBV7-6 and TRBJ2-7, with a tentative D call TRBD2 (7 bases). The V gene lost 8 bases and the J gene lost 3 bases, with 17 bases spanning the gap. CDR3 length equals 14 residues. Germline V gene sequence: CDR1 SGHVS, CDR2 FNYEAQ. CDR3: CASSGRGNLYEQYF. The CDR3 nucleotides read TGTGCCAGCTCGGGGAGGGGGAACCTCTACGAGCAGTACTTC.

V is TRBV9 and J is TRBJ2-7; no firm D call. V lost 3 bases and J lost 3, with 13 bases in between. The germline V gene has CDR1 SGDLS and CDR2 YYNGEE. The CDR3 is 14 residues long. The CDR3, as DNA: TGTGCCAGCAGCGAGGCGGCCACCAACTACGAGCAGTACTTC. Amino acid sequence: CASSEAATNYEQYF.

This clonotype was seen at least ten times. The chain has TRBV19 and TRBJ1-1, with 7 bases identical to TRBD1. V lost 5 bases and J lost 0; bases outside the gene matches: 6. This CDR3 comprises 15 residues. Germline CDR1 reads LNHDA; CDR2 reads SQIVND (reference sequence). As DNA, the CDR3 is TGTGCCAGTAGTTCAGAGGGACAGATGAACACTGAAGCTTTCTTT. Translated: CASSSEGQMNTEAFF.

There are many counts of this clonotype. The V call is TRBV27, the J call TRBJ1-2, with 7 bases identical to TRBD1. The CDR3 runs 13 residues. Trimming removed 3 bases from V and 7 bases from J; junction bases left unmatched: 5. Per the germline V gene, CDR1 is MNHEY and CDR2 is SMNVEV (reference sequence). The CDR3 is CASSFRGQGGYTF. CDR3 bases: TGTGCCAGCAGTTTTAGGGGGCAAGGTGGCTACACCTTC.

The chain employs TRBV2 and TRBJ1-1; no reliable D call. This CDR3 spans 16 amino acids. Germline V gives CDR1 SNHLY, CDR2 FYNNEI. V shed 6 bases and J shed 0 bases, with 17 bases lying between them. CDR3 sequence (DNA): TGTGCCAGCAGCGACACAGTGGCCAGAATGAACACTGAAGCTTTCTTT. It specifies CASSDTVARMNTEAFF.

V usage is TRBV5-4 and J usage is TRBJ1-6; D perhaps matches TRBD1 (5 bases). This CDR3 spans 16 amino acids. The V and J ends lost 6 bases and 0 bases respectively, with 13 bases between them. Per germline, CDR1 SGHNT and CDR2 YYREEE (reference sequence). CDR3: CASTSDRSSYNSPLHF. The DNA of the CDR3 is TGTGCCAGCACCTCCGACAGAAGCTCCTATAATTCACCCCTCCACTTT.

The chain recombines TRBV20-1 with TRBJ2-1, with a tentative D call TRBD2 (6 bases). The CDR3 extends over 14 amino acids. V gave up 6 bases and J gave up 7 bases, with 19 bases separating them. In germline, CDR1 is DFQATT, CDR2 SNEGSKA (reference sequence). CDR3 loop: CSATSVGGLNEQFF. As DNA, the CDR3 is TGCAGTGCGACCTCCGTGGGGGGACTGAATGAGCAGTTCTTC.

The chain has TRBV19 and TRBJ1-2; D is unclear. The CDR3 length is 18 residues. V lost 0 bases and J 4 bases, leaving 21 bases between the germline ends. The germline V gene encodes CDR1 LNHDA and CDR2 SQIVND (reference sequence). The CDR3 loop reads CASSIDLQEARQSYGYTF. The CDR3 DNA reads as TGTGCCAGTAGTATAGATCTGCAGGAGGCCCGGCAGAGCTATGGCTACACCTTC.

The chain carries TRBV30 and TRBJ1-2; 8 positions match TRBD1. V shed 4 bases, J shed 4 bases, and the junction held 5 bases outside the gene matches. Germline V gene data show CDR1 as GTSNPN and CDR2 as SVGIG (reference sequence). The CDR3 totals 13 residues. The CDR3 reads CAWTIDRGYGYTF. The CDR3 nucleotides are TGTGCCTGGACCATTGACAGGGGCTATGGCTACACCTTC.

This clonotype occurred many times. This chain connects TRBV4-1 to TRBJ2-7; 7 nucleotides align to TRBD2. This CDR3 is 17 amino acids long. The germline CDR1 and CDR2 sequences are MGHRA and YSYEKL. Trimming took 0 bases from V and 2 from J; bases not matched to a gene: 10. This chain's CDR3 is CASSQDASEAGTYEQYF. The CDR3 bases are TGCGCCAGCAGCCAAGACGCCTCTGAAGCGGGGACCTACGAGCAGTACTTC.

The rearrangement uses TRBV2 and TRBJ1-5; D not resolved. CDR1 and CDR2 from the germline V gene are SNHLY and FYNNEI. The CDR3 length is 13 residues. The V and J ends lost 7 bases and 5 bases respectively, with 12 bases between them. CDR3 sequence: CASNPQRDQPQHF. CDR3 nucleotides: TGTGCCAGCAATCCACAGAGGGATCAGCCCCAGCATTTT.